This entry features one TCR beta chain sequence. Its specificity is unknown. This entry comes from a study of cytomegalovirus exposure and HLA in healthy donors. Findings and limits, study-wide: It was reportedly the case that the classifier diagnosed cytomegalovirus status with high specificity and sensitivity. A previous analysis found most TCR beta V segments productive roughly 87% or roughly 30% of the time.

The PCR had 60 Vbeta and 13 Jbeta primers. Only in-frame clones appear in the TCRdb table, and some are missing; sequencing was by immunoSEQ multiplex PCR. The repertoire holds under 150,000 clones, with about 80% as singletons. The V gene end was trimmed by 3 bases and the J gene end by 0 bases; junction bases not matched to a gene: 8. Germline CDR1 reads SGHTA; CDR2 reads FQGTGA. This CDR3 is 18 amino acids long. The source material was PBMCs. The sequence derives from a boy aged 2 to 10 in good health and CMV-seronegative. V and J are TRBV7-3 and TRBJ2-6; 7 bases agree with TRBD1. CDR3 region: CASSLGDSSVSGANVLTF. The CDR3 DNA reads as TGTGCCAGCAGCTTGGGGGACAGCTCAGTCTCTGGGGCCAACGTCCTGACTTTC.